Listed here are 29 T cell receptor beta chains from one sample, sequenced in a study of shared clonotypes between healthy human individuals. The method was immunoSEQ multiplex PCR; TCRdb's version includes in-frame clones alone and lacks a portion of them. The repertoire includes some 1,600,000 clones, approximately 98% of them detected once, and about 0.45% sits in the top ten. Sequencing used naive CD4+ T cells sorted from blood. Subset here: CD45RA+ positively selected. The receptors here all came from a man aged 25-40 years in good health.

The CDR3 loop reads CASSPYRATNEKLFF. In DNA form, the CDR3 reads TGTGCCAGCAGCCCGTACAGAGCAACTAATGAAAAACTGTTTTTT. The gene calls are TRBV27 and TRBJ1-4; no clear D. Germline V gene data show CDR1 as MNHEY and CDR2 as SMNVEV (reference sequence). The germline V and J ends were trimmed by 6 bases and 0 bases, with 11 bases remaining between them. The CDR3 is made up of 15 amino acids. The complete variable domain, with remaining parts taken from reference TRBV27 and TRBJ1-4, reads EAQVTQNPRYLITVTGKKLTVTCSQNMNHEYMSWYRQDPGLGLRQIYYSMNVEVTDKGDVPEGYKVSRKEKRNFPLILESPSPNQTSLYFCASSPYRATNEKLFFGSGTQLSVL.

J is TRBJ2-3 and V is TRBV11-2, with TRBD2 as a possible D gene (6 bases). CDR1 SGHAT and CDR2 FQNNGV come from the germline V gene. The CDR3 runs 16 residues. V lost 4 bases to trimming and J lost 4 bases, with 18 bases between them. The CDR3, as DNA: TGTGCCAGCAGCTCAGGAGGCGGGATCGGGGCAGATACGCAGTATTTT. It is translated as CASSSGGGIGADTQYF.

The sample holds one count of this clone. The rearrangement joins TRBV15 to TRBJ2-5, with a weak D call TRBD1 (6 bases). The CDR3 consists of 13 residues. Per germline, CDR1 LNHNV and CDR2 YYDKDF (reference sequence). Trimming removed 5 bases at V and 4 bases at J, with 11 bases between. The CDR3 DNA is TGTGCCACCAGCTCCCGACAGGTAGAGACCCAGTACTTC. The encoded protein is CATSSRQVETQYF.

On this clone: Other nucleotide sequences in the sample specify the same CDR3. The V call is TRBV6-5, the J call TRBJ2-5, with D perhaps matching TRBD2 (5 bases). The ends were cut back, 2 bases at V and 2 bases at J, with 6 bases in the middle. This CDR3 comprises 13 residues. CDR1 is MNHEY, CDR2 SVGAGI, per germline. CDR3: CASSYSGQETQYF. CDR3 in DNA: TGTGCCAGCAGTTACAGCGGACAAGAGACCCAGTACTTC.

The CDR3 nucleotides read TGCGCCACCCGGACAGCACCATCGTCGAACACTGAAGCTTTCTTT. It specifies CATRTAPSSNTEAFF. The V gene is TRBV5-1, the J gene TRBJ1-1; tentatively, D is TRBD1 (6 bases). Looked up from germline, CDR1 is SGHRS and CDR2 is YFSETQ. This CDR3 is 15 amino acids long. The V and J ends lost 9 bases and 1 base respectively, with 19 bases between them.

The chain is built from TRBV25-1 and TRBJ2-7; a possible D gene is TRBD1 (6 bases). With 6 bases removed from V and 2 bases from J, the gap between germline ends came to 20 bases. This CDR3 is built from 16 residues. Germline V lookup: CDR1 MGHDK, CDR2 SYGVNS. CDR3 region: CASRQGGKLLPYEQYF. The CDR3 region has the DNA TGTGCCAGCAGACAGGGTGGCAAACTTCTTCCCTACGAGCAGTACTTC.

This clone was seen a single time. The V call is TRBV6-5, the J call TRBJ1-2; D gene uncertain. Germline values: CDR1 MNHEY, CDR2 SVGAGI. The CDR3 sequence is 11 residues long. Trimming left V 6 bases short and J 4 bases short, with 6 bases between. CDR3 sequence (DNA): TGTGCCAGCAGGACCATCTATGGCTACACCTTC. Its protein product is CASRTIYGYTF.

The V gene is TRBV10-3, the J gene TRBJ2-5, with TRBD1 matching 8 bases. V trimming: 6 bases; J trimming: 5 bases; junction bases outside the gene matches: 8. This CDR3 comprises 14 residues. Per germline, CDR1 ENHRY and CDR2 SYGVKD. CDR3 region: CAIRGTSGGETQYF. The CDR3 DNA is TGTGCCATCAGGGGGACCTCAGGGGGCGAGACCCAGTACTTC.

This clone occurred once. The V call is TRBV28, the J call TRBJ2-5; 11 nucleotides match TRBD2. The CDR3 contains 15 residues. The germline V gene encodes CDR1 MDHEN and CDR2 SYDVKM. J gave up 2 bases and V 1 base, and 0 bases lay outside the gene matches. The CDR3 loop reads CASSLLAGGQETQYF. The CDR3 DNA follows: TGTGCCAGCAGTTTATTAGCGGGGGGGCAAGAGACCCAGTACTTC.

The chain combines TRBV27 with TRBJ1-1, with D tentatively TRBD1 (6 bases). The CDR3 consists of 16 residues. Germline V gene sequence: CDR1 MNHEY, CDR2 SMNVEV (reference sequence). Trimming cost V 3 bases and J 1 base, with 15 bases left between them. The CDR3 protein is CASSFGQTKRNTEAFF. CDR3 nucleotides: TGTGCCAGCAGTTTCGGACAGACTAAGCGGAACACTGAAGCTTTCTTT.

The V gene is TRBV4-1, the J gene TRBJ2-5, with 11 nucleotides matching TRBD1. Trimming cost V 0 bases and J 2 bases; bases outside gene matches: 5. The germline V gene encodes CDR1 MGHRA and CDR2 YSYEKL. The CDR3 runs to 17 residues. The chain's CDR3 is CASSQDFGTGGQETQYF. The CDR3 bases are TGCGCCAGCAGCCAAGATTTCGGGACAGGGGGACAAGAGACCCAGTACTTC.

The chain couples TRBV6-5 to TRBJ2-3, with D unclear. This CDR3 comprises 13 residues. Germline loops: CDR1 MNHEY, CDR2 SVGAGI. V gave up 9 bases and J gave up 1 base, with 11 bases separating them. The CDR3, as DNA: TGTGCCAGTAATACGGCAGGCACAGATACGCAGTATTTT. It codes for CASNTAGTDTQYF.

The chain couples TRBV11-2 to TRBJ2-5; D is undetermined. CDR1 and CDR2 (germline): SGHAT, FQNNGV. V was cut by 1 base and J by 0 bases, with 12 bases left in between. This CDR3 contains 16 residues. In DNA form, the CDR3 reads TGTGCCAGCAGCTTAGCGCATTTGGGTGACCAAGAGACCCAGTACTTC. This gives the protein CASSLAHLGDQETQYF. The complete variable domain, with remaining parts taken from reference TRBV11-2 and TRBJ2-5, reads EAGVAQSPRYKIIEKRQSVAFWCNPISGHATLYWYQQILGQGPKLLIQFQNNGVVDDSQLPKDRFSAERLKGVDSTLKIQPAKLEDSAVYLCASSLAHLGDQETQYFGPGTRLLVL.

The CDR3 loop is CASSNDRGLRDTQYF. The DNA of the CDR3 is TGTGCCAGCTCTAATGACAGGGGACTAAGAGATACGCAGTATTTT. This chain uses TRBV2 with TRBJ2-3, with D possibly matching TRBD1 (8 bases). Trimming pared 8 bases from V and 5 bases from J, leaving 20 bases between. Germline CDR1 and CDR2: SNHLY and FYNNEI. CDR3 length: 15 amino acids.

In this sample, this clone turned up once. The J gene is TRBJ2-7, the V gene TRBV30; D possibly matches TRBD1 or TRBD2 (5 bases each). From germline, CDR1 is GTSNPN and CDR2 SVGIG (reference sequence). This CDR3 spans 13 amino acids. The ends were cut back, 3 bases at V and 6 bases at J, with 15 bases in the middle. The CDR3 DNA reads TGTGCCTGGAGCGAGGGGCGAATCGGCGAGCAGTACTTC. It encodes CAWSEGRIGEQYF.

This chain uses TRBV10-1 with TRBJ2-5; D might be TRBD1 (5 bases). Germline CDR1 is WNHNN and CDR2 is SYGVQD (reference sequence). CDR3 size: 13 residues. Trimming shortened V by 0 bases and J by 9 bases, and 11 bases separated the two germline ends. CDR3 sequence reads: CASSESAGWPQYF. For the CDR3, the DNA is TGCGCCAGCAGTGAGTCGGCAGGGTGGCCCCAGTACTTC.

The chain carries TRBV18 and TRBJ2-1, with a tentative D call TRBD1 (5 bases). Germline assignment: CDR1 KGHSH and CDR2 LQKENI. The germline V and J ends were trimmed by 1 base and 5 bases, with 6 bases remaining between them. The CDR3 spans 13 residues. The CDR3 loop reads CASSPLTDNEQFF. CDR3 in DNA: TGTGCCAGCTCACCACTGACAGACAATGAGCAGTTCTTC.

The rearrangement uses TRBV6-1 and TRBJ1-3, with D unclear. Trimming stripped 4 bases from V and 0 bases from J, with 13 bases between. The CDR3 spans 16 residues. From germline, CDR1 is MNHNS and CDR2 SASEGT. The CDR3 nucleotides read TGTGCCAGCAGTGTAAGCTCCCGAGGCTCTGGAAACACCATATATTTT. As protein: CASSVSSRGSGNTIYF.

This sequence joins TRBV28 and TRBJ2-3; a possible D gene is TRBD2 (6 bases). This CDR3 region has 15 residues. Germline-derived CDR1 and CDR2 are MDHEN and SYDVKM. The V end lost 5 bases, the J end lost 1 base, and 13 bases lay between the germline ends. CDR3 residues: CASSIPSEGTDTQYF. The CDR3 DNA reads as TGTGCCAGCAGTATCCCTAGCGAAGGCACAGATACGCAGTATTTT.

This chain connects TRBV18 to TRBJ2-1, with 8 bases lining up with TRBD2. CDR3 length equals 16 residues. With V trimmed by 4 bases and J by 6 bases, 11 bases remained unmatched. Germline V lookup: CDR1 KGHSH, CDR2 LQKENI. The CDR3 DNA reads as TGTGCCAGCTCACTCATAGCGGGAAATCTAATCAATGAGCAGTTCTTC. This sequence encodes CASSLIAGNLINEQFF.

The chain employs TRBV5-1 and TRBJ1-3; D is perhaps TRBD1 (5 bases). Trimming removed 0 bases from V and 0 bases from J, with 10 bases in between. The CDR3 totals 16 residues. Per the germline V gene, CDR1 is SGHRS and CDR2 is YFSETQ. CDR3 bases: TGCGCCAGCAGCTTGGAAGAGGGGCGCTCTGGAAACACCATATATTTT. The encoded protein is CASSLEEGRSGNTIYF.

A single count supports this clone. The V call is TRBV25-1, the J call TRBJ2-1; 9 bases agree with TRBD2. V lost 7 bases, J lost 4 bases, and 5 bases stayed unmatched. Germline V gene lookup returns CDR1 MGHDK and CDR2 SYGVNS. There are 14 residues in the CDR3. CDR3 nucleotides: TGTGCCAGCACTGCGGGAGGGCCGTACAATGAGCAGTTCTTC. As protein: CASTAGGPYNEQFF.

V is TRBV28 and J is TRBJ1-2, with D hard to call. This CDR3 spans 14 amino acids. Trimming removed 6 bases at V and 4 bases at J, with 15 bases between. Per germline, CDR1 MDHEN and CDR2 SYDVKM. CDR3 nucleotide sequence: TGTGCCAGCAGAGTGGGTCGGCGATCCTATGGCTACACCTTC. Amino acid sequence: CASRVGRRSYGYTF.

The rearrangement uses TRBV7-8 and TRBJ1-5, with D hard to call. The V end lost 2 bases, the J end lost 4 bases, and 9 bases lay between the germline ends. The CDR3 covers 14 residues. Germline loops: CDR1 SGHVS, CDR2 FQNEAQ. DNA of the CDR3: TGTGCCAGCAGCTTAATAGGTGTTAATCAGCCCCAGCATTTT. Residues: CASSLIGVNQPQHF.

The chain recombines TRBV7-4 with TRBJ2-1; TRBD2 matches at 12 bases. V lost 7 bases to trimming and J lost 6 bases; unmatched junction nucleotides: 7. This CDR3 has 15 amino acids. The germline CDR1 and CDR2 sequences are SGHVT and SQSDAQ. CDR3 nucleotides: TGTGCCAGCACCCCCGGACTAGCGGGACTCAATGAGCAGTTCTTC. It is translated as CASTPGLAGLNEQFF. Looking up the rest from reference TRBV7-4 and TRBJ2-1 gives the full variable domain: GAGVSQSPRYKVAKRGRDVALRCDSISGHVTLYWYRQTLGQGSEVLTYSQSDAQRDKSGRPSGRFSAERPERSVSTLKIQRTEQGDSAVYLCASTPGLAGLNEQFFGPGTRLTVL.

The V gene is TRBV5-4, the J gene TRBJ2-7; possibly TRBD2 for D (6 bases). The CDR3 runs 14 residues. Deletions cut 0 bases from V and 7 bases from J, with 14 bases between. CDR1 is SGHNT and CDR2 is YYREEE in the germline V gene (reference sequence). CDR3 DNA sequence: TGTGCCAGCAGCTTGGATGCATCCCGGGGGGAGCAGTACTTC. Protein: CASSLDASRGEQYF. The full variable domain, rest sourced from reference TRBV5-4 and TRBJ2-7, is ETGVTQSPTHLIKTRGQQVTLRCSSQSGHNTVSWYQQALGQGPQFIFQYYREEENGRGNFPPRFSGLQFPNYSSELNVNALELDDSALYLCASSLDASRGEQYFGPGTRLTVT.

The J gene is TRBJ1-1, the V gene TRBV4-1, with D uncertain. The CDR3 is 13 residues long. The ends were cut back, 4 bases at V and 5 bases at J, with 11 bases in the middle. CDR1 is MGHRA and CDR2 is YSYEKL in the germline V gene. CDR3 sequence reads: CASSRGPGTEAFF. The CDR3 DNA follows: TGCGCCAGCAGCCGGGGTCCGGGAACTGAAGCTTTCTTT.

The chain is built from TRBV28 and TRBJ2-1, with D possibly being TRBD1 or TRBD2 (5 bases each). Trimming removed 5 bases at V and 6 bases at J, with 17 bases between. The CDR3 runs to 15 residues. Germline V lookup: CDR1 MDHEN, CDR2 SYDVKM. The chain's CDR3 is CASSLDTPGANEQFF. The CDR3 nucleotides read TGTGCCAGCAGTCTCGATACTCCCGGGGCCAATGAGCAGTTCTTC.

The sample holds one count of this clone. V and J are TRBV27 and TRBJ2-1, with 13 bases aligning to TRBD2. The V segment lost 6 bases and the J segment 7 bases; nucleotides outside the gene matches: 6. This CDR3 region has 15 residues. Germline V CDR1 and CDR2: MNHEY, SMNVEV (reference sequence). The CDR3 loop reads CASSQLAGGYNEQFF. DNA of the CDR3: TGTGCCAGCAGCCAACTAGCGGGAGGGTATAATGAGCAGTTCTTC.